This TCR beta chain was captured in a study of blood T cell repertoires in COVID-19. Overall study: Acute-phase and convalescent COVID-19 samples originated in the United States, Italy and Spain. T cells, B-cell-depleted T cells, or PBMCs supplied cDNA or gDNA.

This clone was counted a single time. The germline V gene encodes CDR1 SEHNR and CDR2 FQNEAQ (reference sequence). CDR3 length: 13 residues. V was pared by 2 bases and J by 2 bases, with 4 bases between. Per the original methods: It was from reference gene primer amplification that nucleated cell counts were estimated. Sequencing was performed with immunoSEQ multiplex PCR; in TCRdb, only in-frame clones are kept and a portion is missing. That table gives V, J and clone size, and the DNA gave D and trimming. The data show 150,000 to 200,000 clones, with 85% seen just once and about 3% held by the top ten.

The V call is TRBV7-9, the J call TRBJ2-4; D gene unclear. The sample comprised peripheral blood. This clonotype was sampled from a human donor with acute or convalescent COVID-19. The donor label of this sample is uncertain. The chain's CDR3 is CASSLISKNIQYF. Written as DNA, the CDR3 is TGTGCCAGCAGCTTAATATCCAAAAACATTCAGTACTTC.